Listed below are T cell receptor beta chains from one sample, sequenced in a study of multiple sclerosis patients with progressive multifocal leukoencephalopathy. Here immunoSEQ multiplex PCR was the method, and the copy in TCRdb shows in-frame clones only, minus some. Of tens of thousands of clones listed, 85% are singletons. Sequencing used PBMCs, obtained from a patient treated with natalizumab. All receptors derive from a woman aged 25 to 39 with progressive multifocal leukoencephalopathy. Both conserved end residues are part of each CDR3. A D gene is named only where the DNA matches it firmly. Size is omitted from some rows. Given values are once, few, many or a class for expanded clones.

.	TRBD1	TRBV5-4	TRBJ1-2	TGTGCCAGCAGCGGTCAACAGGGGGCCTATGGCTACACCTTC	CASSGQQGAYGYTF
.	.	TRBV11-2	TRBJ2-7	TGTGCCAGCAGCTACGAGCGGAGGTACGAGCAGTACTTC	CASSYERRYEQYF
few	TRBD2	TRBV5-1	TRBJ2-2	TGCGCCAGCAGCTTGGTGGCGGGGGGTCCCCCCGGGGAGCTGTTTTTT	CASSLVAGGPPGELFF
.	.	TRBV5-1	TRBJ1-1	TGCGCCAGCAGCCCGGGCCGGATGAACACTGAAGCTTTCTTT	CASSPGRMNTEAFF
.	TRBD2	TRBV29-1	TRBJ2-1	TGCAGCGGCACCGGGACTAGCGGACCTTACAATGAGCAGTTCTTC	CSGTGTSGPYNEQFF
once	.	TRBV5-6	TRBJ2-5	TGTGCCAGCAGCCCCTTAATCTCTCAAGGAACCCAGTACTTC	CASSPLISQGTQYF
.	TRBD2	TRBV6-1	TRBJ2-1	TGTGCCAGCAGTGTTGCAGCGGGGAACAATGAGCAGTTCTTC	CASSVAAGNNEQFF
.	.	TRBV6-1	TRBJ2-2	TGTGCCAGCAGTGCGCAAGGAGGCGGGGAGCTGTTTTTT	CASSAQGGGELFF
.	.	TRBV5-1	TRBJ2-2	TGCGCCAGCAGCGTGCTAGGGGGGTCTAACACCGGGGAGCTGTTTTTT	CASSVLGGSNTGELFF
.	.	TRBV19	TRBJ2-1	TGTGCCAGTAGTATAGATATGGCGGGAACCTACAATGAGCAGTTCTTC	CASSIDMAGTYNEQFF
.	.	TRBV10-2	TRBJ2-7	TGCGCCAGCAGTGAGTCGATAGTGACAGTCTACGAGCAGTACTTC	CASSESIVTVYEQYF
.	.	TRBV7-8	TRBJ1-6	TGTGCCAGCAGCTTGACGGTCGTTCATAATTCACCCCTCCACTTT	CASSLTVVHNSPLHF
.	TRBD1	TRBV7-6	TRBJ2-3	TGTGCCAGCAGCTTACGGACAGGGGGCGCAGATACGCAGTATTTT	CASSLRTGGADTQYF
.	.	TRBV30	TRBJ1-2	TGTGCCTGGAGTGTACCTCCTAACTATGGCTACACCTTC	CAWSVPPNYGYTF
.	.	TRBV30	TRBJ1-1	TGTGCCTGGAGTACCTTGGGAGGGGCGCTTTCTGAAGCTTTCTTT	CAWSTLGGALSEAFF
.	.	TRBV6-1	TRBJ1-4	TGTGCCAGCAGTGAAATCCCCGCGAGTAATGAAAAACTGTTTTTT	CASSEIPASNEKLFF
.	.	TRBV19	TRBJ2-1	TGTGCCAGTAGGTTTTACAATGAGCAGTTCTTC	CASRFYNEQFF
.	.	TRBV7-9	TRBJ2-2	TGTGCCAGCAGCTTAAGGACCAGGGGAGCCGGGGAGCTGTTTTTT	CASSLRTRGAGELFF
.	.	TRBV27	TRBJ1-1	TGTGCCAGCAGTGTTTTCGAGAACACTGAAGCTTTCTTT	CASSVFENTEAFF
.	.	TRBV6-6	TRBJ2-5	TGTGCCAGCAGCCCTGGGGCAGAGACCCAGTACTTC	CASSPGAETQYF
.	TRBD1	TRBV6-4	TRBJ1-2	TGTGCCAGCAGTGATCCCGGGACAGGGGGCTCTGGCTACACCTTC	CASSDPGTGGSGYTF
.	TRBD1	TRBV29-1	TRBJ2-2	TGCAGCCCGGGACAGAAGAAGGAGGCCGGGGAGCTGTTTTTT	CSPGQKKEAGELFF
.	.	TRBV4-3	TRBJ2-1	TGCGCCAGCAGCCAAAGACTTAGGAATGAGCAGTTCTTC	CASSQRLRNEQFF
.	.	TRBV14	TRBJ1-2	TGTGCCAGCAGCCACGGGGGGACCCTACGAGGCTACACCTTC	CASSHGGTLRGYTF
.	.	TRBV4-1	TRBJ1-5	TGCGCCAGCGGGGGGATCCAGACGGGAAGCAATCAGCCCCAGCATTTT	CASGGIQTGSNQPQHF
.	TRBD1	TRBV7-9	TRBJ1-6	TGTGCCAGCAGGTTAGGGACAGGGGGTAATTCACCCCTCCACTTT	CASRLGTGGNSPLHF
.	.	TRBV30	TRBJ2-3	TGTGCCTGGAGTGAATTAGCGGTCACAGATACGCAGTATTTT	CAWSELAVTDTQYF
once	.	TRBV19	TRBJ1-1	TGTGCCAGTAGTAACGGCCTAGGTAGTGAAGCTTTCTTT	CASSNGLGSEAFF
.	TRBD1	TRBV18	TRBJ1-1	TGTGCCAGCTCACCTAAAGACAGGGACGCTTTCTTT	CASSPKDRDAFF
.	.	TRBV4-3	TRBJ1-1	TGCGCCAGCAGCCTTTGGATGTCGGGGGATACTGAAGCTTTCTTT	CASSLWMSGDTEAFF
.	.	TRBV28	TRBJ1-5	TGTGCCAGCAGGCCCGGACCGCCTTATAGCAATCAGCCCCAGCATTTT	CASRPGPPYSNQPQHF
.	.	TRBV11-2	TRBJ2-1	TGTGCCTCCGCCCACCCCGGGGCCTACAATGAGCAGTTCTTC	CASAHPGAYNEQFF
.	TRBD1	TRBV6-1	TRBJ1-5	TGTGCCAGCAGCGAAGGACAGGGGATGAATCAGCCCCAGCATTTT	CASSEGQGMNQPQHF
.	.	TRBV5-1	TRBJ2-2	TGCGCCAGCAGCTTCCCAGGGGAAACCGGGGAGCTGTTTTTT	CASSFPGETGELFF
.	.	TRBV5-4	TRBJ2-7	TGTGCCAGCAGCTTTGGGCCCAGCAGCTCCTACGAGCAGTACTTC	CASSFGPSSSYEQYF
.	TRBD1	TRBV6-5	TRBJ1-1	TGTGCCAGCAGTACCGGGACAGGGGGCGCAGCTTTCTTT	CASSTGTGGAAFF
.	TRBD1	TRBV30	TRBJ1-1	TGTGCCTGGAGTGTACTCCTCGGGAGGGGGCCGGTAGCGTTT	CAWSVLLGRGPVAF
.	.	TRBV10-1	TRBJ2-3	TGCGCCAGCAGTGCTGGGACCACAGATACGCAGTATTTT	CASSAGTTDTQYF
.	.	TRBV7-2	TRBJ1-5	TGTGCCAGCAGCCCTCGCCGGGGGGACAGCAATCAGCCCCAGCATTTT	CASSPRRGDSNQPQHF
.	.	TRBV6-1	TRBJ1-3	TGTGCCAGCAGTGACGGGGCCTCTGGAAACACCATATATTTT	CASSDGASGNTIYF
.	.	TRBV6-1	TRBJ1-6	TGTGCCAGCAGTGAAAAGGGACCGAGGGCTAATTCACCCCTCCACTTT	CASSEKGPRANSPLHF
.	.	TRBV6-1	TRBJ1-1	TGTGCCAGCAGTGAACTGGGACGGGTAACTGAAGCTTTCTTT	CASSELGRVTEAFF
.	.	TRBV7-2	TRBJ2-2	TGTGCCAGCAGCTCCGACGGGTTTCGTACCGGGGAGCTGTTTTTT	CASSSDGFRTGELFF
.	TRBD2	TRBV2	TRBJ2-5	TGTGCCAGCAGTGAAGGACGGGGGGGGGAGACCCAGTACTTC	CASSEGRGGETQYF
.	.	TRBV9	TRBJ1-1	TGTGCCAGCAGCCCCCAGTGGGGATGGAACACTGAAGCTTTCTTT	CASSPQWGWNTEAFF
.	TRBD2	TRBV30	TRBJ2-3	TGTGCCTGGAGTGTAGCGGGGGGCATTATTATAAATACGCAGTATTTT	CAWSVAGGIIINTQYF
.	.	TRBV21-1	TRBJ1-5	TGTGCCAGCAGCAAAGAAAGCACCTCGGGGCCCAATCAGCCCCAGCATTTT	CASSKESTSGPNQPQHF
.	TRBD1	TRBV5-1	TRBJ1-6	TGCGCCAGCAGTTTCACTTGGGACAGGGGAAGTTCACCCCTCCACTTT	CASSFTWDRGSSPLHF
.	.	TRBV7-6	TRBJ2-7	TGTGCCAGCAGCCCTTGGGTGTGGGGGGCAGGATACGAGCAGTACTTC	CASSPWVWGAGYEQYF
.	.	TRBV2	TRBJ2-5	TGTGCCAGCAGTACCTGGGGGACTCAGGAGGTAGAGACCCAGTACTTC	CASSTWGTQEVETQYF
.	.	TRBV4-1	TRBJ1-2	TGCGCCAGCAGCCAAGAAGGCAACTATGGCTACACCTTC	CASSQEGNYGYTF
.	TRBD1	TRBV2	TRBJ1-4	TGTGCCAGCGGACAGGGATCTACTAATGAAAAACTGTTTTTT	CASGQGSTNEKLFF
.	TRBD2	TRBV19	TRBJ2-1	TGTGCCAGTAGTCCCTATAAGCCGGGGGGAGGAGGCTACAATGAGCAGTTCTTC	CASSPYKPGGGGYNEQFF
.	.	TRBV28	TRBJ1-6	TGTGCCAGCACGCCATCCGCCCTTACAGGTAGTTCACCCCTCCACTTT	CASTPSALTGSSPLHF
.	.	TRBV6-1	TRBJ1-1	TGTGCCAGCAGACCAATTACAAACACTGAAGCTTTCTTT	CASRPITNTEAFF
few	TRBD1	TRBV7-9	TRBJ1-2	TGTGCCAGCAGCCCACGACAGGGGAACTATGGCTACACCTTC	CASSPRQGNYGYTF
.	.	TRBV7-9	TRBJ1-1	TGTGCCAGCAGCTTGGGCAGGGAGAACACTGAAGCTTTCTTT	CASSLGRENTEAFF
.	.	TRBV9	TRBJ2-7	TGTGCCAGCAGCGGCCCCGGGGCAGGGACCTACGAGCAGTACTTC	CASSGPGAGTYEQYF
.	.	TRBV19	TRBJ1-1	TGTGCCAGTACCGCGGGGGGGCTGCACACTGAAGCTTTCTTT	CASTAGGLHTEAFF
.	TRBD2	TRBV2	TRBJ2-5	TGTGCCAGCAGTGATGGCGGGGGTGGAGAGACCCAGTACTTC	CASSDGGGGETQYF